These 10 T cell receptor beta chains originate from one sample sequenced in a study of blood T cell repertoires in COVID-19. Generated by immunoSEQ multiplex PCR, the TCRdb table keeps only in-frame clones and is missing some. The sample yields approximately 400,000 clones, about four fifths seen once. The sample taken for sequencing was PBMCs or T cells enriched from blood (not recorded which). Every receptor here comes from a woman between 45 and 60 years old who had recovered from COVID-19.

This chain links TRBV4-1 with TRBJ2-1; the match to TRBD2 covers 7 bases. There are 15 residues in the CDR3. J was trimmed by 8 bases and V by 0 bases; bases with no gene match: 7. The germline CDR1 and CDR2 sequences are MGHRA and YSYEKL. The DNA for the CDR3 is TGCGCCAGCAGCCAAGATAGGAGCGGGGACTATGAGCAGTTCTTC. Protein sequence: CASSQDRSGDYEQFF.

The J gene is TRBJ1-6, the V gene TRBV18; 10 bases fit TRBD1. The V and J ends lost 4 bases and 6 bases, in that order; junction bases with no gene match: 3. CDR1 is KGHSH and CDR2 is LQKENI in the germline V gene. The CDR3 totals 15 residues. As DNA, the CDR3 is TGTGCCAGCTCACGGGGACAGGGGCCTAATTCACCCCTCCACTTT. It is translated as CASSRGQGPNSPLHF.

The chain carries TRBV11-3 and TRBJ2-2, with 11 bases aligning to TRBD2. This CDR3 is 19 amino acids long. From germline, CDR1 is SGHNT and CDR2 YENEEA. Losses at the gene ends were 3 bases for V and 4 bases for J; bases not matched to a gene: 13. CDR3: CASSFTWGSLAGVTGELFF. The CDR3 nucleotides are TGTGCCAGCAGCTTCACCTGGGGGTCACTAGCGGGGGTCACCGGGGAGCTGTTTTTT.

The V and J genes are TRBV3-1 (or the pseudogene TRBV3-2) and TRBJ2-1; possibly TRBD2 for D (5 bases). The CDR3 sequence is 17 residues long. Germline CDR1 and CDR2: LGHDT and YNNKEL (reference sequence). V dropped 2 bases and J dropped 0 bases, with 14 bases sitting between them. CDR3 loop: CASSQLASRYSYNEQFF. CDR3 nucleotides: TGTGCCAGCAGCCAACTTGCTAGCCGATACTCCTACAATGAGCAGTTCTTC.

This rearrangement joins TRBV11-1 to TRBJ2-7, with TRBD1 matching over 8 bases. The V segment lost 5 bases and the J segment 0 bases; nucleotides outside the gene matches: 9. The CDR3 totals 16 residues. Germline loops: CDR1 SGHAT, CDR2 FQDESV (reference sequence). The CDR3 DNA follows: TGTGCCAGCAGCCGCCTGGGACAGGAATTCTCCTACGAGCAGTACTTC. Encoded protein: CASSRLGQEFSYEQYF.

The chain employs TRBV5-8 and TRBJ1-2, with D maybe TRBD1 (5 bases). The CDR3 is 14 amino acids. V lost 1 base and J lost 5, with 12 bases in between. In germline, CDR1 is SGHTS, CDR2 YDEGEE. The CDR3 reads CASSLIQGGYGYTF. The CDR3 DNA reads TGTGCCAGCAGCTTGATTCAGGGAGGATATGGCTACACCTTC.

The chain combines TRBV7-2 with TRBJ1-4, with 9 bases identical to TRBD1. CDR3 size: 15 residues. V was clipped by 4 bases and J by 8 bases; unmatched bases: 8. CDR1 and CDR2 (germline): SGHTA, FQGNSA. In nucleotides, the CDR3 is TGTGCCAGCAGCTACCAGACAGGACAGGGGGAAAAACTGTTTTTT. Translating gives CASSYQTGQGEKLFF.

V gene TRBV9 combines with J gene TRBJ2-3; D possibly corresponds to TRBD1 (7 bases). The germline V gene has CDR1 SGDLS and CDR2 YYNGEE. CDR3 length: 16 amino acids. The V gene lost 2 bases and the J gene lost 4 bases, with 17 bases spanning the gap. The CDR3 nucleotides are TGTGCCAGCAGCGTTGGAGGGCAGGGGGGATCAGATACGCAGTATTTT. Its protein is CASSVGGQGGSDTQYF.

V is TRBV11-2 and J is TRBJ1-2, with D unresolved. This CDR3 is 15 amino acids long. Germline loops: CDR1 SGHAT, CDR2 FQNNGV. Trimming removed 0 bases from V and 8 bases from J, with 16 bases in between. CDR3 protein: CASSLDRSTAGGYTF. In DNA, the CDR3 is TGTGCCAGCAGCTTAGATAGGTCTACAGCGGGAGGCTACACCTTC. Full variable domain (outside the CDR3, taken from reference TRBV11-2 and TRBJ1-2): EAGVAQSPRYKIIEKRQSVAFWCNPISGHATLYWYQQILGQGPKLLIQFQNNGVVDDSQLPKDRFSAERLKGVDSTLKIQPAKLEDSAVYLCASSLDRSTAGGYTFGSGTRLTVV.

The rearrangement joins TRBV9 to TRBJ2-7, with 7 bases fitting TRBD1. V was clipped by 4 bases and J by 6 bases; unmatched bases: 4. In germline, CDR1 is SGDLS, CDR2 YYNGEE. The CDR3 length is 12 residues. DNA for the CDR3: TGTGCCAGCAGCACGCCAGGGGGCGAGCAGTACTTC. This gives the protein CASSTPGGEQYF.